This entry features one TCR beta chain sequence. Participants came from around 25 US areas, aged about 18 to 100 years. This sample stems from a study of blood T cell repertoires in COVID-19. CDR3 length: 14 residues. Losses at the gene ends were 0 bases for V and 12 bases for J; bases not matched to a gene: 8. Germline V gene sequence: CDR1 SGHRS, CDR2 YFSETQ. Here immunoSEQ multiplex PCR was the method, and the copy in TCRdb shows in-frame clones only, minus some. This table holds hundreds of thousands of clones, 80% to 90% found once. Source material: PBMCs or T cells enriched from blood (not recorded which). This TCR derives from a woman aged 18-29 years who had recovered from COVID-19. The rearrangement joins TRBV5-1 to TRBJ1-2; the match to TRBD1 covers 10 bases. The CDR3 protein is CASSLASQTGGHTF. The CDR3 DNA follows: TGCGCCAGCAGCTTGGCCTCTCAGACAGGGGGCCACACCTTC.